This record concerns one T cell receptor (beta chain) sequence. This sample is drawn from a study of T cell changes during pregnancy in multiple sclerosis. This CDR3 contains 12 residues. Germline values: CDR1 SGHTA, CDR2 FQGTGA. The V and J ends lost 8 bases and 4 bases respectively, with 11 bases between them. Here immunoSEQ multiplex PCR was the method, and the copy in TCRdb shows in-frame clones only, minus some. Here the sample spans 40,000 to 60,000 clones, around 90% being singletons. The gene calls are TRBV7-3 and TRBJ1-2; the D gene is possibly TRBD1 (6 bases). The sequence was collected from a female donor with multiple sclerosis, enrolled in a pregnancy study. The material sequenced was CD4+ T cells from peripheral blood mononuclear cells, taken in the third trimester of pregnancy. The CDR3 loop is CASGTPFYGYTF. The CDR3 nucleotides are TGTGCCAGCGGGACACCATTCTATGGCTACACCTTC.